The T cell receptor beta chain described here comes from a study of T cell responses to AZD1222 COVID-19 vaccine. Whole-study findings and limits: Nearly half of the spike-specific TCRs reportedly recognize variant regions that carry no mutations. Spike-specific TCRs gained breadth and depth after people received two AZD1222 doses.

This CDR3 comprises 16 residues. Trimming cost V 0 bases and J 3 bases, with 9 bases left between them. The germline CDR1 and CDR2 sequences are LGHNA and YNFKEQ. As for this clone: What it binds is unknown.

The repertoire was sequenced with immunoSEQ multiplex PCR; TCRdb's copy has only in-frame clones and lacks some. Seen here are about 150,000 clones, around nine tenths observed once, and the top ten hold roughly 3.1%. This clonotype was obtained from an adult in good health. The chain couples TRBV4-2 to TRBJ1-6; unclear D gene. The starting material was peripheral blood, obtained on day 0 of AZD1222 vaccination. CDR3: CASSQEAGNYNSPLHF. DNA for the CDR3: TGTGCCAGCAGCCAAGAAGCGGGGAACTATAATTCACCCCTCCACTTT.